Included here is one TCR beta chain sequence, with context. The antigen remains undetermined. The germline V gene encodes CDR1 DFQATT and CDR2 SNEGSKA (reference sequence). The V end lost 2 bases, the J end lost 7 bases, and 12 bases lay between the germline ends. The CDR3 has 12 residues. The sample originates from a study of CD8 T cells in ankylosing spondylitis. Study conclusions and caveats: In ankylosing spondylitis patients, matched synovial fluid reportedly showed significant enrichment of disease-linked clones. Made up of about eight highly homologous variants, a TCR beta motif appeared characteristic of ankylosing spondylitis blood.

Quantitative barcoded 5'-RACE was used to prepare TCR beta libraries. TCRdb re-derived calls from the 5' RACE reads in MiXCR, one entry per CDR3 protein. The sample holds 90,000 to 120,000 distinct CDR3 sequences, about 24% seen once. This TCR was recovered from a male donor with ankylosing spondylitis. Sequenced material: synovial fluid, either unsorted or a sorted T cell fraction (not recorded which). The chain couples TRBV20-1 to TRBJ2-7, with D tentatively TRBD1 or TRBD2 (5 bases each). This CDR3 is CSARTGRGEQYF. CDR3 nucleotides: TGCAGTGCTAGAACGGGAAGGGGTGAGCAGTACTTC.